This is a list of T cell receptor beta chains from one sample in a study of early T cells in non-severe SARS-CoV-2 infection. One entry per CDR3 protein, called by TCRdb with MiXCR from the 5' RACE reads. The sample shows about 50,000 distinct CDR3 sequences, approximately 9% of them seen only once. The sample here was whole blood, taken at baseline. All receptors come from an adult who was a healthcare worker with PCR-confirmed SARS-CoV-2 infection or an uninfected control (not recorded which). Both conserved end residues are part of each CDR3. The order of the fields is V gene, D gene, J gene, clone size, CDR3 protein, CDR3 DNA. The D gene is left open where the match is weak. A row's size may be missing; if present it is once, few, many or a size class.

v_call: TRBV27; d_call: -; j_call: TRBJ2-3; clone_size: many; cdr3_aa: CASSWTRADTDTQYF; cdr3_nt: TGTGCCAGCAGTTGGACAAGGGCAGACACAGATACGCAGTATTTT
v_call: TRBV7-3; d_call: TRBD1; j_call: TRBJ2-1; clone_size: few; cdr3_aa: CASSLTGGSYNEQFF; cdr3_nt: TGTGCCAGCAGCTTGACAGGGGGCTCCTACAATGAGCAGTTCTTC
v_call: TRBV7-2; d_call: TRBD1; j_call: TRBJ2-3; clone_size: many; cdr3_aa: CASSFEGATITDTQYF; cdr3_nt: TGTGCCAGCAGCTTTGAGGGGGCCACCATCACAGATACGCAGTATTTT
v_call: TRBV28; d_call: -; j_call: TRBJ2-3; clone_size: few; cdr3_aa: CASSLSTDTQYF; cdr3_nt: TGTGCCAGCAGTTTAAGCACAGATACGCAGTATTTT
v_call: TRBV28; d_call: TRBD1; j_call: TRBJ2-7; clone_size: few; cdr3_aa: CASSRTGGVISYEQYF; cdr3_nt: TGTGCCAGCAGTCGGACAGGGGGCGTCATCTCCTACGAGCAGTACTTC
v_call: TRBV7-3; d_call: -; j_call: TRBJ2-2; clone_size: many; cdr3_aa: CASSLLTGELFF; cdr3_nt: TGTGCCAGCAGCTTATTGACCGGGGAGCTGTTTTTT
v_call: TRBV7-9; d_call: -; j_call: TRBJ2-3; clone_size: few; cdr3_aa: CASSSPLGTAITDTQYF; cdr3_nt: TGTGCCAGCAGCTCGCCTTTGGGGACGGCGATCACAGATACGCAGTATTTT
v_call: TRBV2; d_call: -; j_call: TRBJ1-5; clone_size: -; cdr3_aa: CASSVGSRERDQPQHF; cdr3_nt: TGTGCCAGCAGTGTAGGATCCAGGGAGCGGGATCAGCCCCAGCATTTT
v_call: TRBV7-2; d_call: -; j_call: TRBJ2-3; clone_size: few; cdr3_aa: CASSLAGGPTDTQYF; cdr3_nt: TGTGCCAGCAGCTTAGCGGGGGGGCCCACAGATACGCAGTATTTT
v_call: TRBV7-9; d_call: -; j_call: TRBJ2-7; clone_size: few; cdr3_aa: CASSLAGERLDEQYF; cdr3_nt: TGTGCCAGCAGCTTAGCAGGGGAAAGGCTGGACGAGCAGTACTTC
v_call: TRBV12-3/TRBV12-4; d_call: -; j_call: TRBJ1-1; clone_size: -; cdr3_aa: CASSPSRATEAFF; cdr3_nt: TGTGCCAGCAGTCCCAGCAGGGCCACTGAAGCTTTCTTT
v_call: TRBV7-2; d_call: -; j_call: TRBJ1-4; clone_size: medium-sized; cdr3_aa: CASSTRGEKLFF; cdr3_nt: TGTGCCAGCAGCACAAGGGGTGAAAAACTGTTTTTT
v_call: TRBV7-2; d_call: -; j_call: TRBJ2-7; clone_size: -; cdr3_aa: CASSFSGSSYEQYF; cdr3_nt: TGTGCCAGCAGTTTCTCGGGCAGTTCCTACGAGCAGTACTTC
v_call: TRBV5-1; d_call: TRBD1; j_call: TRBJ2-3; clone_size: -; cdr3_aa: CPSSVTGGPAPDTQYF; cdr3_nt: TGCCCCAGCAGCGTTACAGGGGGACCGGCCCCAGATACGCAGTATTTT
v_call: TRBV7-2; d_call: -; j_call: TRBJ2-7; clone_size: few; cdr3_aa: CASSLVSMGQQYF; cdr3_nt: TGTGCCAGCAGCTTAGTGTCGATGGGGCAGCAGTACTTC
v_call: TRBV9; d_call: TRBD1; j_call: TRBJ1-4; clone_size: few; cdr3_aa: CASSPTEGASNEKLFF; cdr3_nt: TGTGCCAGCAGCCCAACGGAGGGGGCCAGTAATGAAAAACTGTTTTTT
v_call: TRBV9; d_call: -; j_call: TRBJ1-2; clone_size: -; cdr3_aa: CASSVDPQSSYGYTF; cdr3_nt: TGTGCCAGCAGCGTAGATCCACAGTCAAGCTATGGCTACACCTTC
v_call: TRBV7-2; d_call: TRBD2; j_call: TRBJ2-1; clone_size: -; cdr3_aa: CASSLAAGVYNEQFF; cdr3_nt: TGTGCCAGCAGCTTAGCAGCGGGAGTCTACAATGAGCAGTTCTTC